The clone carrying this T cell receptor (beta chain) was detected a few times. Antigen specificity is unknown. Among ophthalmopathy patients, the Clinical Activity Score reached at least 3, the NOSPECS grade reached at least 4, and duration remained under 3 months. This entry belongs to a study of T cells in Graves' hyperthyroidism and ophthalmopathy. Study-level points and caveats: Blood also held most thyroid clonotypes expanded beyond 0.001.

Using RNA transcripts as the source, TCR beta CDR3 regions were amplified. The HTBI primer set served for first-round RT-PCR of the TCR CDR3. In TCRdb, the multiplex PCR reads were re-called with MiXCR into one record per CDR3 protein. This table has more than 300,000 distinct CDR3 sequences, around 13% appearing once. Trimming shortened V by 0 bases and J by 3 bases, and 3 bases separated the two germline ends. The CDR3 contains 13 residues. CDR1 SGHRS and CDR2 YFSETQ come from the germline V gene. This TCR came from a woman younger than 45 with Graves' ophthalmopathy. Sequencing input: blood. The chain joins TRBV5-1 to TRBJ2-2; no reliable D call. CDR3 in DNA: TGCGCCAGCAGCTTGGCCGACACCGGGGAGCTGTTTTTT. Encoded protein: CASSLADTGELFF.